A selection of T cell receptor beta chains follows, all from one sample in a study of T cell responses to AZD1222 COVID-19 vaccine. TCRdb's copy holds only in-frame clones and misses some; the assay was immunoSEQ multiplex PCR. The data hold about 99,000 clones, with about nine tenths observed a single time. The sequencing used peripheral blood, collected on day 0 of AZD1222 vaccination. The receptor set was obtained from an adult in good health. The CDR3 runs from the conserved cysteine through the conserved F or W. The D gene is left open where the match is weak. The size field is filled for only some rows; it gives once, few, many or a size class.

v_gene	j_gene	abundance	d_gene	CDR3aa	CDR3nt
TRBV5-1	TRBJ2-7	NA	TRBD1	CASSLAGRGFDEQYF	TGCGCCAGCAGCTTGGCGGGCAGGGGGTTCGACGAGCAGTACTTC
TRBV5-5	TRBJ1-1	NA	NA	CASSLGPADRNTEAFF	TGTGCCAGCAGCCTGGGCCCCGCCGACCGGAACACTGAAGCTTTCTTT
TRBV7-2	TRBJ1-2	NA	NA	CASSFTANYGYTF	TGTGCCAGCAGCTTTACTGCCAACTATGGCTACACCTTC
TRBV27	TRBJ1-2	NA	TRBD1	CASRGTGLYTF	TGTGCCAGCAGGGGGACAGGCCTCTACACCTTC
TRBV7-3	TRBJ2-1	NA	NA	CASSSPPYNEQFF	TGTGCCAGCAGCTCCCCGCCTTACAATGAGCAGTTCTTC
TRBV7-8	TRBJ1-2	NA	NA	CASSPAVNYGYTF	TGTGCCAGCAGCCCTGCTGTTAACTATGGCTACACCTTC
TRBV28	TRBJ2-1	NA	NA	CVVDEQFF	TGTGTTGTAGATGAGCAGTTCTTC
TRBV12-3/TRBV12-4	TRBJ2-1	NA	NA	CASSLADYNEQFF	TGTGCCAGCAGTTTGGCGGACTACAATGAGCAGTTCTTC
TRBV11-1	TRBJ1-1	NA	NA	CASSFGPEGNTEAFF	TGTGCCAGCAGCTTCGGTCCGGAGGGGAACACTGAAGCTTTCTTT
TRBV10-2	TRBJ1-5	NA	NA	CASSERQGNQPQHF	TGCGCCAGCAGTGAGCGTCAGGGCAATCAGCCCCAGCATTTT
TRBV5-1	TRBJ2-7	NA	NA	CASSSQKYEQYF	TGCGCCAGCAGCTCCCAGAAATACGAGCAGTACTTC
TRBV14	TRBJ1-3	NA	NA	CATKAGQGSGNTIYF	TGTGCCACCAAGGCGGGACAAGGCTCTGGAAACACCATATATTTT
TRBV19	TRBJ1-2	NA	NA	CASSPPGGYYGYTF	TGTGCCAGTAGTCCCCCCGGGGGATACTATGGCTACACCTTC
TRBV7-3	TRBJ2-1	once	NA	CASSPSGPSYNEQFF	TGTGCCAGCAGCCCAAGTGGGCCTAGCTACAATGAGCAGTTCTTC
TRBV11-2	TRBJ2-7	NA	TRBD1	CASSLGPGGIYEQYF	TGTGCCAGCAGCTTAGGACCAGGGGGTATCTACGAGCAGTACTTC
TRBV4-2	TRBJ1-3	few	TRBD1	CASRSYRGGNTIYF	TGTGCCAGCAGATCTTACAGGGGTGGAAACACCATATATTTT
TRBV5-4	TRBJ2-7	NA	NA	CASSLLGQGFTYEQYF	TGTGCCAGCAGCTTGCTGGGGCAGGGTTTTACCTACGAGCAGTACTTC
TRBV11-2	TRBJ1-4	NA	NA	CASSARGFREKLFF	TGTGCCAGCAGCGCGAGGGGGTTTCGTGAAAAACTGTTTTTT
TRBV11-1	TRBJ1-5	NA	NA	CASSHRVRNQPQHF	TGTGCCAGCAGCCACAGGGTCCGCAATCAGCCCCAGCATTTT
TRBV19	TRBJ1-4	NA	NA	CASRGQGSTNEKLFF	TGTGCCAGTAGGGGGCAGGGATCAACTAATGAAAAACTGTTTTTT
TRBV10-3	TRBJ2-7	NA	NA	CAISQSGYEQYF	TGTGCCATTTCCCAATCGGGATACGAGCAGTACTTC
TRBV5-4	TRBJ2-7	NA	TRBD2	CASSRGTSGYEQYF	TGTGCCAGCAGCCGCGGGACTAGCGGATACGAGCAGTACTTC
TRBV7-9	TRBJ2-1	NA	TRBD1	CASSLAGQPRRNEQFF	TGTGCCAGCAGCTTAGCGGGACAGCCCCGGCGCAATGAGCAGTTCTTC
TRBV11-2	TRBJ2-7	NA	NA	CASSLEMPPYEQYF	TGTGCCAGCAGCTTAGAGATGCCCCCCTACGAGCAGTACTTC
TRBV3-1/TRBV3-2	TRBJ2-7	few	NA	CASSQDFAGENEQYF	TGTGCCAGCAGCCAAGATTTCGCCGGAGAAAACGAGCAGTACTTC
TRBV6-2/TRBV6-3	TRBJ1-1	NA	TRBD1	CASSDRDGAFF	TGTGCCAGCAGTGACAGGGATGGAGCTTTCTTT
TRBV7-2	TRBJ1-1	NA	NA	CASSLPKGRGTEAFF	TGTGCCAGCAGCTTACCAAAGGGTCGGGGCACTGAAGCTTTCTTT
TRBV19	TRBJ2-2	NA	TRBD1	CASSMIAGGGTGELFF	TGTGCCAGTAGTATGATAGCAGGGGGCGGCACCGGGGAGCTGTTTTTT
TRBV30	TRBJ1-4	NA	NA	CAWTPGGSEKLFF	TGTGCCTGGACCCCCGGGGGTTCTGAAAAACTGTTTTTT
TRBV19	TRBJ1-1	NA	NA	CASRMARGTEAFF	TGTGCCAGTAGAATGGCCCGGGGGACTGAAGCTTTCTTT
TRBV5-1	TRBJ2-5	NA	TRBD1	CASSSRTGAAGETQYF	TGCGCCAGCAGCTCACGGACAGGGGCCGCAGGGGAGACCCAGTACTTC
TRBV5-1	TRBJ2-1	once	TRBD2	CASSLTSGSNEQFF	TGCGCCAGCAGCCTGACTAGCGGGAGTAATGAGCAGTTCTTC
TRBV5-3	TRBJ1-5	few	TRBD1	CARSLMGQGARQPQHF	TGTGCCAGAAGCTTGATGGGACAGGGGGCCCGTCAGCCCCAGCATTTT
TRBV5-1	TRBJ1-6	NA	TRBD1	CASSEGLTGGAYSPLHF	TGCGCCAGCAGCGAAGGGTTAACAGGGGGCGCATACTCACCCCTCCACTTT
TRBV28	TRBJ1-2	once	NA	CASSLSVTNYGYTF	TGTGCCAGCAGTTTATCTGTAACCAACTATGGCTACACCTTC
TRBV6-4	TRBJ1-5	NA	NA	CARNDNPRQPQHF	TGTGCCAGAAACGACAATCCCCGTCAGCCCCAGCATTTT
TRBV15	TRBJ2-1	NA	NA	CATSRVGSNNEQFF	TGTGCCACCAGCAGAGTCGGTAGCAACAATGAGCAGTTCTTC
TRBV3-1/TRBV3-2	TRBJ2-3	NA	TRBD2	CASSHSGRPQYF	TGTGCCAGCAGCCATAGCGGGAGGCCGCAGTATTTT